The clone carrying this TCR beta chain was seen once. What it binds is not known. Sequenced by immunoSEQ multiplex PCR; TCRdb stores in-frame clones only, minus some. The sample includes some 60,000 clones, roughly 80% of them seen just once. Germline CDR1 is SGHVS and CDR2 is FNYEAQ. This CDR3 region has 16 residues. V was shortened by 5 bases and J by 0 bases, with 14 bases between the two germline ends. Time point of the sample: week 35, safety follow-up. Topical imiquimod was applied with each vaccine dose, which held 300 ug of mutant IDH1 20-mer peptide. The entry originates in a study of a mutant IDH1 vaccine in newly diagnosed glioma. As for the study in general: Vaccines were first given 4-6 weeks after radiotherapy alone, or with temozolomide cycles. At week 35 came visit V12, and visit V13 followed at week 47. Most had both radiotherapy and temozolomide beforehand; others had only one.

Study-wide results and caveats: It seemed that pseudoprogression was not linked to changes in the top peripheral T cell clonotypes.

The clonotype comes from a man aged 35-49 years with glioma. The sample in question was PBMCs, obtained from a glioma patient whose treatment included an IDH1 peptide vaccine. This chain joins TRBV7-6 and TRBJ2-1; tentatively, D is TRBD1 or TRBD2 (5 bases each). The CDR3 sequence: CASSPPGGSSYNEQFF. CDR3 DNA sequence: TGTGCCAGCAGCCCCCCTGGGGGAAGCTCCTACAATGAGCAGTTCTTC.